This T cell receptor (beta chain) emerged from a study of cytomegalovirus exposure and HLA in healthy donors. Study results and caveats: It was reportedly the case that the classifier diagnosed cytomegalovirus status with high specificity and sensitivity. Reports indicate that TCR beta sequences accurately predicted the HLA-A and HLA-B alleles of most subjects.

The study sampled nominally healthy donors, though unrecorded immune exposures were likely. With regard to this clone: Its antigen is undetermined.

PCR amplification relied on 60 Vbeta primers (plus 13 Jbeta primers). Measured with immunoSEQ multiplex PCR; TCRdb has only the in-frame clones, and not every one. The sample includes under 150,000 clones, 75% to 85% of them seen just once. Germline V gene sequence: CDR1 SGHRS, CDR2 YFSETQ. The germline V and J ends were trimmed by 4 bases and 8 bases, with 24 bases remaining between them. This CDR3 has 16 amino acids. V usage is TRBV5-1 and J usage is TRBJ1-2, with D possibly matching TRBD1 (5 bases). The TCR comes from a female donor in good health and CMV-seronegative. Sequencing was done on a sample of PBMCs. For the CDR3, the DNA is TGCGCCAGCAGCCCTCGGCGACAGCCTCAGCGGGAGGGCTACACCTTC. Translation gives CASSPRRQPQREGYTF.